This section outlines one TCR beta chain sequence together with its context. What it recognizes is unknown. Produced via immunoSEQ multiplex PCR; TCRdb's table is partial and in-frame only. This table holds approximately 18,000 clones, over 60% found once. This entry comes from a study of T cell responses to AZD1222 COVID-19 vaccine. J was trimmed by 3 bases and V by 6 bases; bases with no gene match: 1. CDR1 and CDR2 (germline): LNHDA, SQIVND (reference sequence). This CDR3 is 13 amino acids long. The study, taken as a whole, reports: Among the donors, most were white British and more were female, and clonal diversity was possibly underestimated. Baseline antibody screening turned up just a handful of seropositive AZD1222 recipients.

The study pooled second doses at about 4 or about 12 weeks. V is TRBV19 and J is TRBJ2-5; 10 nucleotides match TRBD1. The sequence came from an adult who received the AZD1222 COVID-19 vaccine. The sequencing used peripheral blood, collected 28 days after the second AZD1222 dose. Here the CDR3 DNA reads TGTGCCAGTAGGGGGACAGGGGAAGAGACCCAGTACTTC. Protein sequence: CASRGTGEETQYF.